This T cell receptor beta chain was sequenced for a study of blood T cell repertoires in COVID-19. Whole-study context: Material from acute and convalescent COVID-19 was sourced from the United States, Italy and Spain. PBMCs, B-cell-depleted T cells, or T cells were the source of the cDNA or gDNA that made up the material.

Generated by immunoSEQ multiplex PCR, the TCRdb table keeps only in-frame clones and is missing some. This sample carries about 170,000 clones, about 83% of them seen once, and the ten largest clones take approximately 4%. The study drew participants aged roughly 18 to 89 years from 24 US areas. Each participant's cohort was designated according to participant-reported clinical history. The CDR3 covers 13 residues. V lost 9 bases, J lost 6 bases, and 16 bases lay in between. CDR1 and CDR2 (germline): KGHDR, SFDVKD. The sequenced sample was PBMCs or T cells enriched from blood (not recorded which). The genes are TRBV24-1 and TRBJ1-2, with D perhaps TRBD1 (5 bases). This TCR derives from a woman aged 45-65 years in a cohort exposed to, infected with or recovered from COVID-19 (not recorded which). This chain's CDR3 is CATRSGGSDGYTF. CDR3 coding DNA: TGTGCCACCCGGAGTGGGGGGTCCGATGGCTACACCTTC.